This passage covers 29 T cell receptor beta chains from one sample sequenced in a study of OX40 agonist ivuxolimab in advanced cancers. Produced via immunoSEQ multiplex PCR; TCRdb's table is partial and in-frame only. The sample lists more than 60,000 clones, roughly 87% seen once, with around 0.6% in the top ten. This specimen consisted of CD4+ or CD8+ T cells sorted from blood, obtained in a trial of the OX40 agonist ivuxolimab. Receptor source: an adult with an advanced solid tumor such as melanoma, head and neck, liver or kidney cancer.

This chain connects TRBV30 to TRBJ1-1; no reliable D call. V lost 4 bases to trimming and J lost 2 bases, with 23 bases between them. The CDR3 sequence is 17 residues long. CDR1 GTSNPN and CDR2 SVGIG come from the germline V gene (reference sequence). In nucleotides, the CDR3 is TGTGCCTGGACTAGTACGTCTATTTTGGGGATTAACACTGAAGCTTTCTTT. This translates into CAWTSTSILGINTEAFF.

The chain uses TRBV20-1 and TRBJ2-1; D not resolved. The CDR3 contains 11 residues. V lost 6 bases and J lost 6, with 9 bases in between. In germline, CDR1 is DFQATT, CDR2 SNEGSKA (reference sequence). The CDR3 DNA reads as TGCAGTGCCAGCCGGTTCAATGAGCAGTTCTTC. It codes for CSASRFNEQFF.

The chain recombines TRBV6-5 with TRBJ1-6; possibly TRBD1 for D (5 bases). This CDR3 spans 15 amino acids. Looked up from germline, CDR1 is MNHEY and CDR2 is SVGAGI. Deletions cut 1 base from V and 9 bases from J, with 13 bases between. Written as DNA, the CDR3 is TGTGCCAGCAGTTACTTAGGCAGGGAGGTTTCACCCCTCCACTTT. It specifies CASSYLGREVSPLHF.

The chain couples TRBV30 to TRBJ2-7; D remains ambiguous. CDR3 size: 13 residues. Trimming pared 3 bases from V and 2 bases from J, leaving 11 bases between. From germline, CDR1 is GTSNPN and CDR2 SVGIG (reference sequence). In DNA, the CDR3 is TGTGCCTGGAGGAGGACGGGCCCCTACGAGCAGTACTTC. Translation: CAWRRTGPYEQYF.

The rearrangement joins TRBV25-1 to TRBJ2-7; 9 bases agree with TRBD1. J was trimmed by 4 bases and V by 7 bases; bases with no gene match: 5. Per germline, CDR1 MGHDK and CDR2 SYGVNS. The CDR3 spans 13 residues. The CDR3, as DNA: TGTGCCAGCACCACAGGGGGCGGGTACGAGCAGTACTTC. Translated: CASTTGGGYEQYF.

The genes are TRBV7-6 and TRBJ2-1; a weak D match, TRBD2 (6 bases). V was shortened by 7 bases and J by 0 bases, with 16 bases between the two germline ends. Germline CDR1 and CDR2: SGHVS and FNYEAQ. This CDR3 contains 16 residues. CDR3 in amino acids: CASTRGAGISYNEQFF. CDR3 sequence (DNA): TGTGCCAGCACCCGAGGGGCGGGGATCTCCTACAATGAGCAGTTCTTC.

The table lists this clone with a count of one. The CDR3 protein is CASRGDQGIEKLFF. The CDR3 bases are TGCGCCAGCAGGGGGGACCAGGGGATTGAAAAACTGTTTTTT. This rearrangement joins TRBV5-1 to TRBJ1-4; a weak D match, TRBD1 (6 bases). This CDR3 is 14 amino acids long. Trimming shortened V by 5 bases and J by 7 bases, and 15 bases separated the two germline ends. Germline V gene lookup returns CDR1 SGHRS and CDR2 YFSETQ. Using reference TRBV5-1 and TRBJ1-4 for the parts outside the CDR3, the full variable domain is KAGVTQTPRYLIKTRGQQVTLSCSPISGHRSVSWYQQTPGQGLQFLFEYFSETQRNKGNFPGRFSGRQFSNSRSEMNVSTLELGDSALYLCASRGDQGIEKLFFGSGTQLSVL.

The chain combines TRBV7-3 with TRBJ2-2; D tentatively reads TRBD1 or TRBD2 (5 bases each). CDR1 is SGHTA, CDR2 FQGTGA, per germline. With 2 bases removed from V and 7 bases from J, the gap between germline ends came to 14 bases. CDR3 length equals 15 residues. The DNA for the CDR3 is TGTGCCAGCAGCTTAGGGACCCCCCGGGGCGGGGAGCTGTTTTTT. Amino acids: CASSLGTPRGGELFF.

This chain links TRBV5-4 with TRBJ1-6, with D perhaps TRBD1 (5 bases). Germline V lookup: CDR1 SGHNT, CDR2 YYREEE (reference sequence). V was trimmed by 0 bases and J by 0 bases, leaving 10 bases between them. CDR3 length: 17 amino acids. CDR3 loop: CASSLAGASSYNSPLHF. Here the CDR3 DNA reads TGTGCCAGCAGCTTGGCTGGGGCCTCCTCCTATAATTCACCCCTCCACTTT.

The CDR3 nucleotides read TGTGCCAGCGTACAGGGAACCACTAATGAAAAACTGTTTTTT. This sequence encodes CASVQGTTNEKLFF. The V gene is TRBV2, the J gene TRBJ1-4; TRBD1 is a possible D gene (6 bases). Trimming stripped 8 bases from V and 2 bases from J, with 12 bases between. CDR1 is SNHLY, CDR2 FYNNEI, per germline. This CDR3 contains 14 residues.

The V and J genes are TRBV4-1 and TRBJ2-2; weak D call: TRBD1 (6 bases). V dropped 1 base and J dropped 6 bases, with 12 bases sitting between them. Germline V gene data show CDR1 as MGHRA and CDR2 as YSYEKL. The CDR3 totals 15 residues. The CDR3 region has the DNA TGCGCCAGCAGCCAAGGCCGACAGGCAGCCGGGGAGCTGTTTTTT. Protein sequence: CASSQGRQAAGELFF.

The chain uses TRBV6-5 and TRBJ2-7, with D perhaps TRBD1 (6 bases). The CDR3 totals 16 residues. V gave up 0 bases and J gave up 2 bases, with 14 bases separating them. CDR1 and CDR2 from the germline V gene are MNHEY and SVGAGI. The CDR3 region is CASSYSRGKGTYEQYF. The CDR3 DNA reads TGTGCCAGCAGTTACTCGAGGGGGAAGGGTACCTACGAGCAGTACTTC.

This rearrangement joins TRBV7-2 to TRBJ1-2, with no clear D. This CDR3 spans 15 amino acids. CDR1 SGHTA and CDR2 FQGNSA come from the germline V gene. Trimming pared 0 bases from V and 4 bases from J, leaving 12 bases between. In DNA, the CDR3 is TGTGCCAGCAGCTTAGCACCGGGGATGGGCTATGGCTACACCTTC. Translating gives CASSLAPGMGYGYTF.

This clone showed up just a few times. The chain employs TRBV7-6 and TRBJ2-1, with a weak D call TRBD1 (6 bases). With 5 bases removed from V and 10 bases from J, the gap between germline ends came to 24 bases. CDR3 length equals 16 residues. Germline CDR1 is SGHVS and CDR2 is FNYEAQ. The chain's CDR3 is CASSNLQGRAAGEQFF. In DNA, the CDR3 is TGTGCCAGCAGCAATCTACAGGGCAGGGCGGCCGGGGAGCAGTTCTTC.

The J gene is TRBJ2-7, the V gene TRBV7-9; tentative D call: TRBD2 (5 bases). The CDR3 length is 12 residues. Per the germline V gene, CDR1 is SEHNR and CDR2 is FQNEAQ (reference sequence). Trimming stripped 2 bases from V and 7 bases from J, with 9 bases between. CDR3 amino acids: CASSLPGWEQYF. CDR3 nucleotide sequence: TGTGCCAGCAGCTTACCGGGATGGGAGCAGTACTTC.

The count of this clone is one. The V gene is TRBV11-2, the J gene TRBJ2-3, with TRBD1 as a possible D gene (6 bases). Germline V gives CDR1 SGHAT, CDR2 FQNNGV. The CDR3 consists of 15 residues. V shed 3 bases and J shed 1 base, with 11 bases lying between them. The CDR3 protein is CASSFKGEGTDTQYF. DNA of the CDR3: TGTGCCAGCAGCTTCAAGGGGGAAGGCACAGATACGCAGTATTTT.

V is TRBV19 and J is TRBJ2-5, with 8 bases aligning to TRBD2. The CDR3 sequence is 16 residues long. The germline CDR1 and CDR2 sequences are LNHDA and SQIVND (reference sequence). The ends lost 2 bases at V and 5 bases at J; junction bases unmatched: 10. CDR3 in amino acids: CASSISRTSSRETQYF. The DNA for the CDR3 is TGTGCCAGTAGTATATCCCGGACTAGCTCCCGGGAGACCCAGTACTTC.

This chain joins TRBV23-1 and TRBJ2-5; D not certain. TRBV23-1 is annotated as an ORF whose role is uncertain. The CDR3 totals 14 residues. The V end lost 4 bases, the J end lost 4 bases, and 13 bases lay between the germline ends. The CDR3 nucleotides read TGCGCCAGCAGTCCCCTCCCTTTGGGAGAGACCCAGTACTTC. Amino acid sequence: CASSPLPLGETQYF.

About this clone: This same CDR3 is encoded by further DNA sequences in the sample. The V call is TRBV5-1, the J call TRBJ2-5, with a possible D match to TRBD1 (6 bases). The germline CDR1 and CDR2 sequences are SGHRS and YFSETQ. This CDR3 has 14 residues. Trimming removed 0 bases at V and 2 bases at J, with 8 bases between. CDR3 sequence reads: CASSLGGGQETQYF. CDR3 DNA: TGCGCCAGCAGCTTGGGAGGGGGTCAAGAGACCCAGTACTTC.

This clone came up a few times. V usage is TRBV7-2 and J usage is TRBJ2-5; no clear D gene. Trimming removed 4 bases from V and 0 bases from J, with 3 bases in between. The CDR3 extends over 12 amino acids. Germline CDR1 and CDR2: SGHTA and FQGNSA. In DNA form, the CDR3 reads TGTGCCAGCAGCTCGTACCAAGAGACCCAGTACTTC. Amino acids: CASSSYQETQYF.

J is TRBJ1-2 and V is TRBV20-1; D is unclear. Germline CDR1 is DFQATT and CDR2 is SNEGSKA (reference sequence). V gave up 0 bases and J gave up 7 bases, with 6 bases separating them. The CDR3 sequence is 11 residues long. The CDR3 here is CSARDDAGYTF. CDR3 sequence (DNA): TGCAGTGCTAGAGATGACGCTGGCTACACCTTC.

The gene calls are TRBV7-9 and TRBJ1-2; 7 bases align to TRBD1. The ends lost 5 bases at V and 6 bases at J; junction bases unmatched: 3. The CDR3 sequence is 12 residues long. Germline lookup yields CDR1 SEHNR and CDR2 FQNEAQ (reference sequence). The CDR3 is CASSPTGDGYTF. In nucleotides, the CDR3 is TGTGCCAGCAGCCCCACAGGGGATGGCTACACCTTC.

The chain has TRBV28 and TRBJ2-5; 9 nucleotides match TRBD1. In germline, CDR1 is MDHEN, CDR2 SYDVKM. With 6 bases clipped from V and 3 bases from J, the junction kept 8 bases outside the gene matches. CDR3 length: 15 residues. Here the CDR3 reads CASRKLDRGKETQYF. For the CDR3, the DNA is TGTGCCAGCAGGAAACTCGACAGGGGGAAAGAGACCCAGTACTTC. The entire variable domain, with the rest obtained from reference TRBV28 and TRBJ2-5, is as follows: DVKVTQSSRYLVKRTGEKVFLECVQDMDHENMFWYRQDPGLGLRLIYFSYDVKMKEKGDIPEGYSVSREKKERFSLILESASTNQTSMYLCASRKLDRGKETQYFGPGTRLLVL.

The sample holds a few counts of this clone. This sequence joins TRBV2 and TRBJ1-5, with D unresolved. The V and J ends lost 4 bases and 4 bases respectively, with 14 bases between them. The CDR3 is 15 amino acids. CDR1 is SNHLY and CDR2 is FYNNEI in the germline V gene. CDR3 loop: CASSVGDSFNQPQHF. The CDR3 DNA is TGTGCCAGCAGTGTCGGTGACTCTTTTAATCAGCCCCAGCATTTT.

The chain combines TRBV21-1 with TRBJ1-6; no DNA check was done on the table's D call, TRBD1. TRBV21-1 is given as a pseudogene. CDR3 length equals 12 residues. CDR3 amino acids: CARGQANSPLHF. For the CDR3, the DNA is TGTGCCAGGGGACAGGCCAATTCACCCCTCCACTTT.

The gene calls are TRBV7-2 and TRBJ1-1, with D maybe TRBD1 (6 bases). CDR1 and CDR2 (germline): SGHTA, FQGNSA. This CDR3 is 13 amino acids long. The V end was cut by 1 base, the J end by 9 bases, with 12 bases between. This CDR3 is CASSLVPGDKAFF. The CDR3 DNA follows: TGTGCCAGCAGCTTAGTGCCAGGGGATAAAGCTTTCTTT.

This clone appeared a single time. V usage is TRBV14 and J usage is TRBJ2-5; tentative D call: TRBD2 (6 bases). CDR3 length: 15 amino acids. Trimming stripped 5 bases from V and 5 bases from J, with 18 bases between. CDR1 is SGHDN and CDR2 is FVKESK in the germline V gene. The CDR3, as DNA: TGTGCCAGCAGCTCCCGGGAGAGATTCGTCGAGACCCAGTACTTC. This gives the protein CASSSRERFVETQYF.

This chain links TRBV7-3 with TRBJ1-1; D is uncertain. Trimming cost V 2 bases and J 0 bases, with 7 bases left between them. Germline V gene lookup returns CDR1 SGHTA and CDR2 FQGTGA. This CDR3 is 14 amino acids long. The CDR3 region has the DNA TGTGCCAGCAGCTTATTACATATGAACACTGAAGCTTTCTTT. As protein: CASSLLHMNTEAFF. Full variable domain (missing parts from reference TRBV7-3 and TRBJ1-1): GAGVSQTPSNKVTEKGKYVELRCDPISGHTALYWYRQSLGQGPEFLIYFQGTGAADDSGLPNDRFFAVRPEGSVSTLKIQRTERGDSAVYLCASSLLHMNTEAFFGQGTRLTVV.

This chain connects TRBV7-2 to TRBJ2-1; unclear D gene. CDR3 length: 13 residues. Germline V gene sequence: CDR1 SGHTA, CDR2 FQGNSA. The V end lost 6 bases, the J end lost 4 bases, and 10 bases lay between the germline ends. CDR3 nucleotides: TGTGCCAGCAGTATTGGGATATACAATGAGCAGTTCTTC. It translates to CASSIGIYNEQFF.